Listed below are T cell receptor beta chains from one sample, sequenced in a study of blood T cell repertoires in COVID-19. Data came from immunoSEQ multiplex PCR; TCRdb stores just in-frame clones and leaves some out. Of 350,000 to 400,000 clones in the sample, 86% were seen once. The sample taken for sequencing was peripheral blood. All receptors derive from a woman aged 55-70 years with COVID-19, enrolled during active disease. The CDR3 runs from the conserved cysteine through the conserved F or W. A D gene is named only where the DNA matches it firmly. Part of the rows lack a size; the others show once, few, many or a class for expanded clones.

v_call	cdr3_length	d_call	clone_size	j_call	cdr3_nt	cdr3_aa
TRBV7-9	15	TRBD2	many	TRBJ2-5	TGTGCCAGCAGCTTATCAGCGGGGGGACGAGAGACCCAGTACTTC	CASSLSAGGRETQYF
TRBV24-1	13	-	-	TRBJ1-2	TGTGCCACCAGCCGCGGGACTCAAGAAGGCTACACCTTC	CATSRGTQEGYTF
TRBV7-6	16	-	-	TRBJ2-1	TGTGCCAGCAGCTTAGCGGGGGCTCCCCCTCTCCATGAGCAGTTCTTC	CASSLAGAPPLHEQFF
TRBV30	13	-	few	TRBJ1-6	TGTGCCTGGCGGGGTTCCCTCAATTCACCCCTCCACTTT	CAWRGSLNSPLHF
TRBV3-1/TRBV3-2	15	-	-	TRBJ2-7	TGTGCCAGCAGATCAGGAACCCACGAGAGCTACGAGCAGTACTTC	CASRSGTHESYEQYF
TRBV5-1	16	TRBD2	-	TRBJ2-1	TGCGCCAGCAGCGGCCCTAGCGGGGGGTCCTACAATGAGCAGTTCTTC	CASSGPSGGSYNEQFF
TRBV5-1	15	TRBD2	once	TRBJ2-2	TGCGCCAGCAGCTTGGCCGGGAGGGGCCCCGGGGAGCTGTTTTTT	CASSLAGRGPGELFF
TRBV2	14	TRBD2	-	TRBJ2-5	TGTGCCAGCAGTTCCCTAGCGGGGGGGGAGACCCAGTACTTC	CASSSLAGGETQYF
TRBV5-1	15	-	-	TRBJ2-7	TGCGCCAGCAGCTTGGAGGCGGGGGCTCTAGGCGAGCAGTACTTC	CASSLEAGALGEQYF
TRBV10-3	14	TRBD1	-	TRBJ1-1	TGTGCCATCAGCCCGGGACAGCTGAACACTGAAGCTTTCTTT	CAISPGQLNTEAFF
TRBV11-3	15	TRBD1	few	TRBJ2-5	TGTGCCAGCAGCTCCGGGACAGGGGGATTAGAGACCCAGTACTTC	CASSSGTGGLETQYF
TRBV9	16	-	few	TRBJ2-7	TGTGCCAGCAGCGCAGACCTTAGCTCGGGCTCCTACGAGCAGTACTTC	CASSADLSSGSYEQYF
TRBV15	16	-	-	TRBJ1-1	TGTGCCACCCGGTGGGGGCAGGGGATTCGGGACACTGAAGCTTTCTTT	CATRWGQGIRDTEAFF
TRBV6-5	15	-	-	TRBJ1-6	TGTGCCAGCAGGGCCTTTCCCATGCCTAATTCACCCCTCCACTTT	CASRAFPMPNSPLHF
TRBV19	15	TRBD1	-	TRBJ2-2	TGTGCCAGTAGTTACGGACAGGGACTCACCGGGGAGCTGTTTTTT	CASSYGQGLTGELFF
TRBV12-3/TRBV12-4	13	-	-	TRBJ1-1	TGTGCCAGCAGTTTAGTGAGAAACACTGAAGCTTTCTTT	CASSLVRNTEAFF
TRBV9	14	TRBD1	-	TRBJ1-5	TGTGCCAGCAGTGGGACAGATAGCAATCAGCCCCAGCATTTT	CASSGTDSNQPQHF
TRBV6-1	14	-	-	TRBJ1-1	TGTGCCAGCAGTGAAGCGCAAGGAGGGACTGAAGCTTTCTTT	CASSEAQGGTEAFF
TRBV6-2/TRBV6-3	18	TRBD2	-	TRBJ2-6	TGTGCCAGCAGTTACACCCGGGGGGTGTACTCTGGGGCCAACGTCCTGACTTTC	CASSYTRGVYSGANVLTF
TRBV4-3	15	-	-	TRBJ2-7	TGCGCCAGCAGCCAAGGCCTGCAGGCTACCTACGAGCAGTACTTC	CASSQGLQATYEQYF